What follows is one T cell receptor (beta chain) and its context. Antigen specificity is unknown. This entry is derived from a study of T cells in Graves' hyperthyroidism and ophthalmopathy. Whole-study results and caveats: Most clonotypes expanded in thyroid above 0.001 were likewise present in blood.

Together with thyroid ultrasound, orbital computed tomography, serum thyroxine and TRAb, clinical symptoms were used for diagnoses. The germline V gene encodes CDR1 SGHTA and CDR2 FQGNSA. The V end lost 8 bases, the J end lost 5 bases, and 15 bases lay between the germline ends. The CDR3 has 13 residues. RNA transcripts gave rise to amplified TCR beta CDR3 regions. The HTBI primer set drove a first-round RT-PCR of the TCR CDR3. TCRdb ran MiXCR on the multiplex PCR reads and lists one entry per CDR3 protein. This table holds around 600,000 distinct CDR3 sequences, roughly 46% found once. The chain carries TRBV7-2 and TRBJ1-2; tentatively, D is TRBD1 (6 bases). The receptor's source is an adult man with Graves' disease, either hyperthyroidism or ophthalmopathy (not recorded which). Sequencing was carried out using peripheral blood or thyroid tissue (not recorded which). The CDR3 DNA is TGTGCCAGCGGGCAGGGGTGGGGGTATGGCTACACCTTC. The encoded protein is CASGQGWGYGYTF.